Listed below are T cell receptor beta chains from one sample, sequenced in a study of beta chain features in type 1 diabetes. Using immunoSEQ multiplex PCR, the repertoire was profiled, and TCRdb retains in-frame clones only, with some absent. The table includes hundreds of thousands of clones, roughly 8% detected once. The sample consisted of central memory CD4+ T cells from blood. The receptors derive from a woman aged 18-35 years in good health. Each CDR3 is given with its conserved first and last residue. D genes are given only for firm matches. Size is omitted from some rows. Given values are once, few, many or a class for expanded clones.

J gene	D gene	clone size	V gene	CDR3 protein	CDR3 DNA
TRBJ2-1	TRBD1	few	TRBV18	CASSPLAGGSYNEQFF	TGTGCCAGCTCACCATTAGCAGGGGGCTCCTACAATGAGCAGTTCTTC
TRBJ1-5	NA	few	TRBV6-1	CASTPRTEANQPQHF	TGTGCCAGCACGCCACGGACGGAGGCCAATCAGCCCCAGCATTTT
TRBJ2-1	NA	NA	TRBV7-2	CASSFLKSNEQFF	TGTGCCAGCAGCTTCCTAAAAAGCAATGAGCAGTTCTTC
TRBJ2-7	NA	many	TRBV29-1	CSAIKDIHEQYF	TGCAGCGCTATAAAGGACATCCACGAGCAGTACTTC
TRBJ1-2	TRBD1	NA	TRBV19	CASSGRGQINGYTF	TGTGCCAGTAGTGGCCGGGGACAGATCAATGGCTACACCTTC
TRBJ2-7	NA	few	TRBV27	CASSLKGSYEQYF	TGTGCCAGCAGTTTAAAGGGCTCCTACGAGCAGTACTTC
TRBJ1-5	NA	many	TRBV10-3	CAISDLDDQPQHF	TGTGCCATCAGTGATCTGGACGATCAGCCCCAGCATTTT
TRBJ2-1	TRBD2	few	TRBV15	CATSRLAGSTLEQFF	TGTGCCACCAGCAGGTTAGCGGGATCTACTTTGGAGCAGTTCTTC
TRBJ2-1	TRBD2	NA	TRBV6-5	CASKGNSGNEQFF	TGTGCCAGCAAGGGAAATAGCGGGAATGAGCAGTTCTTC
TRBJ2-7	NA	NA	TRBV7-2	CASSLRVGNEQYF	TGTGCCAGCAGCCTCCGAGTGGGGAACGAGCAGTACTTC
TRBJ2-7	TRBD1	few	TRBV4-2	CASSQVSRKTGAPYEQYF	TGTGCCAGCAGCCAAGTTAGTCGGAAGACAGGGGCTCCCTACGAGCAGTACTTC
TRBJ2-7	NA	few	TRBV7-3	CASSLVWSTAPHEQYF	TGTGCCAGCAGCTTAGTGTGGTCGACAGCTCCCCACGAGCAGTACTTC
TRBJ1-4	NA	few	TRBV28	CASITYSRGDNEKLFF	TGTGCCAGCATCACCTATTCACGGGGGGATAATGAAAAACTGTTTTTT
TRBJ1-5	TRBD1	NA	TRBV11-2	CASSKGAGGAGSQPQHF	TGTGCCAGCAGCAAGGGAGCAGGGGGCGCGGGAAGTCAGCCCCAGCATTTT
TRBJ2-6	TRBD2	NA	TRBV27	CASSTLAGNGANVLTF	TGTGCCAGCAGTACCTTAGCGGGAAATGGGGCCAACGTCCTGACTTTC
TRBJ2-5	NA	few	TRBV7-3	CASSPTPQETQYF	TGTGCCAGCAGCCCGACTCCTCAAGAGACCCAGTACTTC
TRBJ1-5	NA	NA	TRBV9	CASSVGVSNQPQHF	TGTGCCAGCAGCGTTGGGGTATCCAATCAGCCCCAGCATTTT
TRBJ2-7	TRBD1	few	TRBV5-6	CASSNPGQGNEQYF	TGTGCCAGCAGCAACCCGGGACAGGGCAACGAGCAGTACTTC
TRBJ2-7	TRBD1	few	TRBV7-8	CASSPGTGEFYEQYF	TGTGCCAGCAGTCCCGGGACAGGGGAATTCTACGAGCAGTACTTC
TRBJ2-7	NA	NA	TRBV23-1	CASSQGRRWYEQYF	TGCGCCAGCAGTCAAGGACGCCGCTGGTACGAGCAGTACTTC
TRBJ2-3	TRBD2	NA	TRBV7-2	CASSFLAGEGLTQYF	TGTGCCAGCAGCTTTCTAGCGGGAGAGGGGTTGACGCAGTATTTT
TRBJ2-7	TRBD2	NA	TRBV9	CASSPRGDRSLSHGEQYF	TGTGCCAGCAGCCCACGGGGGGATAGGTCGCTTAGTCATGGCGAGCAGTACTTC
TRBJ2-5	NA	NA	TRBV7-9	CASSTRQSWVETQYF	TGTGCCAGCAGCACCCGACAGTCCTGGGTGGAGACCCAGTACTTC
TRBJ1-5	NA	NA	TRBV15	CATRLDRNQPQHF	TGTGCCACCAGATTAGACAGAAATCAGCCCCAGCATTTT
TRBJ2-4	NA	NA	TRBV5-4	CASSFFGRGNNIQYF	TGTGCCAGCAGCTTTTTTGGAAGGGGGAATAACATTCAGTACTTC
TRBJ1-5	NA	NA	TRBV15	CATSSYRQVHQPQHF	TGTGCCACCAGCAGCTATAGACAGGTCCATCAGCCCCAGCATTTT
TRBJ1-4	NA	NA	TRBV23-1	CASIQGGHPDKLFF	TGCGCCAGCATTCAAGGGGGGCATCCGGACAAACTGTTTTTT
TRBJ2-3	NA	few	TRBV6-1	CATARGGGTDTQYF	TGTGCCACCGCCCGAGGCGGGGGCACAGATACGCAGTATTTT
TRBJ1-5	NA	few	TRBV6-5	CASRPGAGNQPQHF	TGTGCCAGCAGACCAGGGGCCGGCAATCAGCCCCAGCATTTT
TRBJ1-2	NA	NA	TRBV28	CASSSTSNGYTF	TGTGCCAGCAGTTCGACCTCGAATGGCTACACCTTC
TRBJ2-6	NA	few	TRBV7-2	CASSLTVSGANVLTF	TGTGCCAGCAGCTTAACGGTCTCTGGGGCCAACGTCCTGACTTTC
TRBJ2-1	TRBD2	NA	TRBV7-8	CASSQLAGVEEQFF	TGTGCCAGCAGCCAGCTAGCGGGAGTAGAGGAGCAGTTCTTC
TRBJ2-4	TRBD1	few	TRBV2	CASSEIPGTGQGRSIQYF	TGTGCCAGCAGCGAAATCCCCGGGACAGGGCAAGGTCGTAGCATTCAGTACTTC
TRBJ1-3	NA	NA	TRBV6-5	CASSFNRGSGNTIYF	TGTGCCAGCAGTTTTAACAGAGGTTCTGGAAACACCATATATTTT
TRBJ2-7	TRBD2	NA	TRBV18	CASTIAGGVVDYEQYF	TGTGCCAGCACAATAGCGGGAGGGGTTGTGGACTACGAGCAGTACTTC
TRBJ2-2	TRBD1	few	TRBV27	CASSYDRGRELFF	TGTGCCAGCAGTTATGACAGGGGCCGGGAGCTGTTTTTT
TRBJ2-7	NA	NA	TRBV6-6	CASSQTWTSPYEQYF	TGTGCCAGCAGCCAGACCTGGACGTCCCCCTACGAGCAGTACTTC